This entry lists 21 T cell receptor beta chains sequenced from one sample in a study of blood T cells in healthy people across ages. A second about 7 to 12 cycle PCR used barcoded and J-beta primers. TCRdb fed the 5' RACE reads into MiXCR, producing one record per CDR3 protein. Of nearly 1 million distinct CDR3 sequences listed, just over 50% are singletons. The sequencing sample was made of blood. Source of these receptors: a woman aged 55-70 years in good health.

There are a few counts of this clonotype. The chain links TRBV29-1 to TRBJ2-7, with TRBD1 matching over 9 bases. The germline V gene has CDR1 SQVTM and CDR2 ANQGSEA. With 4 bases clipped from V and 2 bases from J, the junction kept 3 bases outside the gene matches. This CDR3 comprises 13 residues. Here the CDR3 DNA reads TGCAGCGTTGTTAGGACAGGGGCCTACGAGCAGTACTTC. It specifies CSVVRTGAYEQYF.

This clonotype has at least ten counts. The chain recombines TRBV10-3 with TRBJ2-5; D is undetermined. Germline CDR1 ENHRY, CDR2 SYGVKD. The CDR3 runs to 12 residues. Trimming left V 6 bases short and J 2 bases short, with 7 bases between. The CDR3 spells CAISDLQETQYF. CDR3 bases: TGTGCCATCAGCGACCTACAAGAGACCCAGTACTTC.

Written as DNA, the CDR3 is TGTGCCATCAGTGCGGCTTCGTGGGGAGGGCAAGAGACCCAGTACTTC. Amino acids: CAISAASWGGQETQYF. The V call is TRBV10-3, the J call TRBJ2-5; TRBD2 agrees at 7 bases. The CDR3 spans 16 residues. Trimming at V came to 4 bases and at J to 2 bases, leaving 10 bases not matched to a gene. Germline V CDR1 and CDR2: ENHRY, SYGVKD.

CDR3 DNA: TGTGCCAGCAGTTACTCGAAGACCGCCGTTAGGGAGCAGTTCTTC. Translating gives CASSYSKTAVREQFF. This chain uses TRBV6-5 with TRBJ2-1; no clear D gene. In germline, CDR1 is MNHEY, CDR2 SVGAGI. V was shortened by 0 bases and J by 10 bases, with 16 bases between the two germline ends. CDR3 size: 15 residues.

This chain links TRBV6-6 with TRBJ1-2; 10 bases are a match to TRBD1. Looked up from germline, CDR1 is MNHNY and CDR2 is SVGAGI (reference sequence). The trim removed 0 bases at V and 6 bases at J, leaving 1 base unmatched. The CDR3 length is 14 residues. CDR3 amino acids: CASSYSGQGNGYTF. CDR3 DNA: TGTGCCAGCAGTTACTCGGGACAGGGGAATGGCTACACCTTC.

This clonotype is a singleton in its sample. The chain links TRBV27 to TRBJ1-2; D not certain. V was pared by 5 bases and J by 8 bases, with 15 bases between. Germline CDR1 reads MNHEY; CDR2 reads SMNVEV (reference sequence). The CDR3 runs to 13 residues. The CDR3 coding sequence is TGTGCCAGCAGTCCTCAGAACTCGGACGGCTACACCTTC. This translates into CASSPQNSDGYTF.

This clonotype was observed a few times. For the CDR3, the DNA is TGCAGTGCCACCATTCGACGAAACCAACACATACCGAATGAGCAGTTCTTC. Translated, it gives CSATIRRNQHIPNEQFF. The chain uses TRBV20-1 and TRBJ2-1; no clear D gene. The V gene's germline CDR1 is DFQATT and CDR2 SNEGSKA (reference sequence). Trimming took 6 bases from V and 7 from J, leaving 28 bases between them. The CDR3 runs to 17 residues.

The rearrangement joins TRBV6-1 to TRBJ1-5, with D perhaps matching TRBD1 (6 bases). V was pared by 7 bases and J by 4 bases, with 14 bases between. The CDR3 runs to 14 residues. Germline V gene data show CDR1 as MNHNS and CDR2 as SASEGT. Here the CDR3 reads CASNYGGSNQPQHF. CDR3 nucleotide sequence: TGTGCCAGCAATTACGGGGGCTCTAATCAGCCCCAGCATTTT.

The J gene is TRBJ2-1, the V gene TRBV29-1; no definite D call. The CDR3 covers 12 residues. Germline V lookup: CDR1 SQVTM, CDR2 ANQGSEA. The germline V and J ends were trimmed by 8 bases and 5 bases, with 13 bases remaining between them. The CDR3 here is CSSQWGNNEQFF. Here the CDR3 DNA reads TGCAGCTCACAATGGGGAAACAATGAGCAGTTCTTC.

The genes are TRBV9 and TRBJ2-7, with TRBD1 as a possible D gene (5 bases). The germline V gene has CDR1 SGDLS and CDR2 YYNGEE. This CDR3 has 15 amino acids. V was shortened by 0 bases and J by 4 bases, with 14 bases between the two germline ends. This CDR3 is CASSVEPGHHYEQYF. The CDR3 nucleotides are TGTGCCAGCAGCGTAGAACCAGGGCACCATTACGAGCAGTACTTC.

The chain combines TRBV20-1 with TRBJ1-4; TRBD1 matches 7 bases. The germline gives CDR1 DFQATT, CDR2 SNEGSKA (reference sequence). The CDR3 consists of 13 residues. J lost 8 bases, V lost 3 bases, and 6 bases had no gene match. The CDR3 coding sequence is TGCAGTGCTAGCTGGCAGGGGGTAGAAAAACTGTTTTTT. It specifies CSASWQGVEKLFF.

This chain uses TRBV3-1 with TRBJ1-2; TRBD1 might be the D (5 bases). The germline V gene has CDR1 LGHDT and CDR2 YNNKEL (reference sequence). V lost 3 bases, J lost 4 bases, and 15 bases lay in between. The CDR3 is 15 residues long. The CDR3 is CASSHLPGRVYGYTF. The CDR3 DNA is TGTGCCAGCAGCCACCTCCCTGGCAGGGTCTATGGCTACACCTTC.

V usage is TRBV6-5 and J usage is TRBJ2-1; 10 bases are shared with TRBD2. The germline CDR1 and CDR2 sequences are MNHEY and SVGAGI. V lost 8 bases, J lost 4 bases, and 8 bases stayed unmatched. This CDR3 is built from 15 residues. CDR3 DNA sequence: TGTGCCAGCCAAGGCTCTAGCGGGAGTTACAATGAGCAGTTCTTC. Protein: CASQGSSGSYNEQFF.

This clonotype turned up a few times. The chain links TRBV6-6 to TRBJ1-6; no clear D. CDR1 is MNHNY and CDR2 is SVGAGI in the germline V gene (reference sequence). This CDR3 comprises 13 residues. V gave up 2 bases and J gave up 7 bases, with 6 bases separating them. CDR3 nucleotides: TGTGCCAGCAGTTACCAGGAGAATTCACCCCTCCACTTT. Its translation is CASSYQENSPLHF.

This chain joins TRBV28 and TRBJ2-3; the D is unclear. This CDR3 contains 15 residues. Trimming removed 7 bases from V and 0 bases from J, with 14 bases in between. The germline CDR1 and CDR2 sequences are MDHEN and SYDVKM. The CDR3 nucleotides are TGTGCCAGCACCTGGGGTAACCCTAGCACAGATACGCAGTATTTT. This codes for CASTWGNPSTDTQYF.

The chain couples TRBV6-2 or TRBV6-3 to TRBJ2-6; no clear D gene. This CDR3 region has 15 residues. V was clipped by 2 bases and J by 0 bases, with 5 bases between them. The V gene's germline CDR1 is MNHEY and CDR2 SVGEGT. The CDR3 coding sequence is TGTGCCAGCAGTTACATGAGCTCTGGGGCCAACGTCCTGACTTTC. As protein: CASSYMSSGANVLTF.

V is TRBV20-1 and J is TRBJ2-5; no reliable D call. The J call may not be correct, given that the DNA end is closer to TRBJ2-7. Germline V gene data show CDR1 as DFQATT and CDR2 as SNEGSKA (reference sequence). CDR3 length: 12 residues. CDR3 sequence (DNA): TGCAGTGCTACGCCGAACTATCACGAGCAGTACTTC. This codes for CSATPNYHEQYF.

This clonotype has only a few counts. V and J are TRBV20-1 and TRBJ2-7; 7 bases fit TRBD2. V trimming: 0 bases; J trimming: 0 bases; junction bases outside the gene matches: 17. Germline values: CDR1 DFQATT, CDR2 SNEGSKA (reference sequence). CDR3 length equals 19 residues. Written as DNA, the CDR3 is TGCAGTGCTAGAGATCCGGAGGCTCTGACTAGCATGAGCTCCTACGAGCAGTACTTC. The encoded protein is CSARDPEALTSMSSYEQYF.

The chain employs TRBV6-6 and TRBJ2-1, with a weak D call TRBD2 (5 bases). The CDR3 has 16 residues. Deletions cut 0 bases from V and 3 bases from J, with 12 bases between. Germline V CDR1 and CDR2: MNHNY, SVGAGI (reference sequence). CDR3 loop: CASSYSEGADYNEQFF. The CDR3, as DNA: TGTGCCAGCAGTTACTCTGAGGGAGCGGACTACAATGAGCAGTTCTTC.

In its sample, this clonotype was seen a few times. The genes are TRBV28 and TRBJ2-1; D might be TRBD1 (6 bases). Germline V CDR1 and CDR2: MDHEN, SYDVKM. This CDR3 has 16 amino acids. The V gene lost 7 bases and the J gene lost 3 bases, with 19 bases spanning the gap. The CDR3 spells CASTSGEAANYNEQFF. The CDR3 DNA sequence: TGTGCCAGCACCTCAGGGGAAGCGGCGAACTACAATGAGCAGTTCTTC.

This clonotype was seen more than once but under ten times. The chain uses TRBV5-1 and TRBJ2-2; 10 nucleotides match TRBD2. The V segment lost 5 bases and the J segment 3 bases; nucleotides outside the gene matches: 10. CDR1 and CDR2 from the germline V gene are SGHRS and YFSETQ. The CDR3 runs 17 residues. CDR3 bases: TGCGCCAGCAGTTCCTCCGGGACTAGCGTGGACACCGGGGAGCTGTTTTTT. As protein: CASSSSGTSVDTGELFF.